This TCR beta chain was observed in a study of type 1 regulatory T cells. Overall study: This in vitro CD4 product, T-allo10, is enriched for Tr1 cells and alloantigen-specific.

This clonotype has a handful of counts. CDR3 length equals 13 residues. Looked up from germline, CDR1 is MNHNS and CDR2 is SASEGT. The V gene lost 4 bases and the J gene lost 0 bases, with 3 bases spanning the gap. Each CDR3 protein gets one entry after TCRdb re-called the reads with MiXCR. The sample has approximately 97,000 distinct CDR3 sequences; roughly 28% are singletons. This receptor was taken from a human donor in good health. Source material: CD4+ T cells, either the whole sample or a sorted fraction (not recorded which). The chain links TRBV6-1 to TRBJ2-2, with D unresolved. CDR3 DNA: TGTGCCAGCAGTGTAACGAACACCGGGGAGCTGTTTTTT. Translation: CASSVTNTGELFF.